This T cell receptor (beta chain) was found in a study of blood T cell repertoires in COVID-19. About the research overall: The United States, Italy and Spain provided the acute and convalescent COVID-19 samples. Sample material is recorded as cDNA or gDNA derived from T cells, B-cell-depleted T cells, or PBMCs.

Trimming cost V 5 bases and J 7 bases; bases outside gene matches: 9. The germline V gene encodes CDR1 MNHEY and CDR2 SVGAGI. This CDR3 is built from 14 residues. In the source study's methods: Reference gene primer amplification gave nucleated cell count estimates. TCRdb's table, derived via immunoSEQ multiplex PCR, lists solely in-frame clones and lacks some. Clone size and the V and J calls come from that table; the DNA yielded D and trimming. The table has under 250,000 clones, roughly nine tenths seen once; the top ten hold around 3%. The chain joins TRBV6-5 to TRBJ1-2; 8 bases are a match to TRBD1. Input material: peripheral blood. The source is a man younger than 35 with active or convalescent COVID-19. The CDR3 spells CASSRQGKTIGYTF. Written as DNA, the CDR3 is TGTGCCAGCAGTCGACAGGGGAAGACCATTGGCTACACCTTC.